This T cell receptor beta chain was obtained from a study of cytomegalovirus exposure and HLA in healthy donors listed by TCRdb under 2017. About the full investigation: An earlier analysis of approximately 590 of the donors reported roughly 270 Gb of sequence data and approximately 110 million unique TCR beta sequences from around 200 million T cells. In a later analysis, previously published TCR beta repertoires from about 640 donors were re-analyzed and high-resolution HLA genotyping was added so that TCR occurrence patterns could be studied. Class I and class II HLA loci were covered by the typing at four-digit resolution. In addition to the first cohort of around 670 subjects, a separate validation cohort of 120 different subjects was used. High-throughput TCR immunosequencing, statistical association of individual TCRs with disease status, and machine learning were combined to predict cytomegalovirus infection status. Roughly 290 gigabases of sequencing data and 70 million to 100 million unique TCR sequences made up an early release that covered nearly 650 HLA-typed donors. A later genetic analysis took genome-wide SNP genotypes for about 55% of the roughly 700 donors and used that subset as a discovery cohort. Alongside the repertoire data, information on donor age, sex, ethnicity and CMV serostatus was compiled. All discovery cohort repertoires had been generated on a single sequencing platform. Of the roughly 390 genotyped donors, approximately 83% fell in the genetic ancestry cluster associated with self-reported Caucasian donors. Using immunosequencing, the study profiled T cell repertoires from roughly 650 subjects and related those repertoires to cytomegalovirus serostatus. The number of typed donors differed by locus: about 620-630 for A, B, C, DRB1 and DQB1; approximately 520 for DQA1; around 610 for DPA1; and around 450 for DPB1. Rather than using new phenotypic data, the later analysis identified candidate immune exposures from TCR beta sequences and from how often those sequences occurred across donors. Across 300 to 500 genotyped donors of the cohort, an average of about 250,000 unique TCR beta nucleotide sequences per donor were sequenced, and 15% to 20% of those sequences were non-productive. In an earlier analysis of 550 to 700 of the donors, high-throughput TCR beta sequencing was used to judge whether each TCR beta V gene segment behaved as functional or pseudogenic. The study aimed to test whether cataloging public T cell receptors could reveal signatures of past pathogen exposure. About five DR-DQ haplotypes were handled as single units for association and clustering because linkage in the cohort was strong. The full study reports these points: A total of 150 or so TCR beta chains were listed by the study as associated with cytomegalovirus. Most CMV-associated TCR beta chains appeared to be HLA-restricted in a later analysis, and the HLA associations seemed to be driven largely by CMV exposure. A further reported finding was that TCR beta sequences accurately predicted the HLA-A and HLA-B alleles for most subjects in the first cohort. In an earlier analysis of roughly 560 of the donors, most TCR beta V segments were observed in productive rearrangements about 87% or about 30% of the time, broadly matching IMGT annotations. The classifier was reported to diagnose cytomegalovirus status with high specificity and sensitivity in both the original cohort and the validation cohort. Correlated functional status among segregating V segments might reflect linkage disequilibrium, but an unknown experimental factor could not be ruled out. According to a later genetic analysis, donors in an Asian-associated ancestry cluster had fewer N-insertions in productive TCRs than the approximately 650-donor mean. Immune exposure information for the cohort was limited to CMV serostatus. Sequencing depth was assumed to be roughly uniform across donors in the presence/absence analyses, though that assumption may not hold. The 87-base-pair reads could not distinguish some IMGT-functional V segments, including TRBV6-2 and TRBV6-3, so those segments were excluded. HLA typing was unavailable for some donors at each locus, so association tests used only the typed subset. Most TCR sequences were seen in very few donors, while some public TCRs were found in many individuals. Assigning TCR associations to individual alleles was difficult when HLA alleles, especially DR and DQ, strongly co-occurred. A cluster of highly shared sequence variants was judged likely to represent a technical artifact of the sequencing pipeline. The authors suggested that the approach could potentially be extended to other disease states and immunological phenotypes. According to a later analysis, parvovirus B19, influenza, CMV and Epstein-Barr virus appeared linked to several top co-occurrence clusters. In a later genetic analysis, a missense DCLRE1C variant was associated with V-gene and J-gene trimming of TCR beta chains, and the association was replicated in an independent cohort. The cohort was sequenced for TCR beta chains only, and without alpha or paired-chain data the features that could be detected were limited. In a later analysis, TCR association rates were found to vary across HLA loci, with the most associated TCRs seen for DRB1 alleles and the fewest for HLA-C alleles. In a later analysis, 15,000 to 20,000 TCR beta sequences were associated with specific HLA alleles at a false discovery rate of 0.05. Because counts were too low, roughly 16 rarely observed V segments, including chromosome 9 orphons, were left out of the earlier analysis of 587 of the donors. In a later analysis, HLA-associated TCR beta chains showed more clonal expansion and lower generation probabilities than non-associated chains that were equally common. In vitro tests confirmed that a few of the cytomegalovirus-associated TCR beta chains recognize cytomegalovirus antigens.

As for this clone: Its cognate antigen has yet to be identified. One base away there is no much larger clone; base qualities are not given.

The library was obtained by the immunoSEQ multiplex PCR assay. For the multiplex PCR, a mixture combining 60 forward primers for TCR Vbeta segments and 13 reverse primers for TCR Jbeta segments was used. The CDR3 region of rearranged TCR beta genes was amplified from genomic DNA by a multiplex PCR assay. The amplified TCR beta libraries were sequenced on the Illumina HiSeq System as 87-base-pair reads. In the source study's methods: In a later analysis, about 80 million unique TCR beta chains were counted across the roughly 700 repertoires, and some 10 million of these chains were shared by at least two donors. Raw reads were error-corrected and collapsed into unique sequences by a nearest-neighbor algorithm in which closely related sequences were merged to remove PCR and sequencing errors. Alignment of CDR3 sequences to IMGT reference sequences was used to assign V, D and J gene segments. For a sequence to be retained, a match of at least six nucleotides was required to both a V gene segment and a J gene segment. Rearrangements were called productive when the CDR3 lacked stop codons and stayed in frame with V and J; all others were non-productive. CDR3 was defined according to IMGT convention as the region running from the second conserved V-encoded cysteine to the conserved J-encoded phenylalanine. The earlier analysis of roughly 590 of the donors excluded sequences that lacked an unambiguous match to a single V gene segment. In an earlier analysis of 587 of the donors, a V segment was called functional when productive rearrangements were above 56.7%, and segregating when the standard deviation between donors exceeded 5%. A statistical classification framework was built for diagnosing cytomegalovirus status from the catalog of TCR beta chain sequences. A later analysis assigned V and J genes by comparing TCR nucleotide sequences with IMGT/GENE-DB human TR gene sequences. A later analysis assigned CDR3 sequences and most-parsimonious VDJ recombination scenarios with the TCRdist pipeline. In a later analysis, each TCR beta chain was defined by its CDR3 amino acid sequence together with its V-gene family, and reads lacking a unique V-gene family were excluded. A later analysis removed roughly 590 highly shared, low-generation-probability nucleotide sequences to deal with suspected cross-contamination and a sequencing artifact. A later analysis calculated a clonal expansion index for each public chain from normalized within-repertoire ranks of inferred template counts. In a later analysis, generation probabilities were computed using a VDJ recombination model fitted to out-of-frame rearrangements, and the results were checked against IGoR. In a later analysis, TCR-TCR, TCR-HLA and TCR-CMV co-occurrence was scored with hypergeometric tests, and a repertoire-size bias correction was applied to TCR pairs. False discovery rates were estimated in a later analysis by permuting HLA or CMV assignments 20 times. In a later analysis, co-occurring TCRs were grouped using DBSCAN, and TCRdist sequence similarity was added for clustering within HLA-allele-positive subsets. Repertoires with fewer than 30,000 or more than 120,000 public chains were left out of co-occurrence clustering, as were about 5 repertoires with anomalous nucleotide sharing. This is the immuneACCESS table as TCRdb keeps it, with only in-frame sequences that have V and J called. A part of the clones is gone; compared with another copy, unresolved V genes explain less than half, and the rest is unexplained. V and J calls plus clone size are reproduced from that table; the DNA served to infer D and trimming. Present in this sample are some 250,000 clones, roughly 87% of which were seen just once. The ten largest clones take up more than 5% of the sample.

The cohort comprised some 680 healthy bone marrow donors. Cohort members were all nominally healthy when sampled, although unrecorded immune exposures were likely present. The donor tested CMV seropositive and was one of the 289 seropositive cohort members. A peripheral blood sample was provided by each donor, and peripheral blood mononuclear cells were used for TCR beta sequencing. The Qiagen DNeasy Blood Extraction Kit was used to extract genomic DNA from the blood cell samples. V is reduced by 1 base and J by 1 base, leaving a spacing of 4 bases between them. From a lookup of the germline V gene, CDR1 and CDR2 are SQVTM and ANQGSEA. Its CDR3 holds 13 amino acids, cysteine through phenylalanine. Only the CDR3 part of the read is kept: 39 bases, read in frame from the first base.

The receptor comes from a middle-aged woman in good health and CMV-seropositive. The chain was built from TRBV29-1 and TRBJ2-2; too little of a D gene remains to name it. Sequenced sample: PBMCs. The DNA sequence is given as TGCAGCGTTGAAGCCCAGAACACCGGGGAGCTGTTTTTT. This yields the protein CSVEAQNTGELFF.